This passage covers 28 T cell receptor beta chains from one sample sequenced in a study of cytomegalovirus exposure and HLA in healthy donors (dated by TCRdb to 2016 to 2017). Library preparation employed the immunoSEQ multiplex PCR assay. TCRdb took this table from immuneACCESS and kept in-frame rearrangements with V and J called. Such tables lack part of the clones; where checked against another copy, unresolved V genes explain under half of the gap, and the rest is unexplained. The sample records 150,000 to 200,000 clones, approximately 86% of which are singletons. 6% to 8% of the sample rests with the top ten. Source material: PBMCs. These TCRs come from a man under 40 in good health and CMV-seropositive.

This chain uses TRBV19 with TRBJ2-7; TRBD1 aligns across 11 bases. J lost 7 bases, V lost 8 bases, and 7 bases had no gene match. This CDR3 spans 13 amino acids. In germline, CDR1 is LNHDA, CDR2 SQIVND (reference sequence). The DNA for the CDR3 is TGTGCCAGTTCCGGACAGGGGGCTGGGGAGCAGTACTTC. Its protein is CASSGQGAGEQYF. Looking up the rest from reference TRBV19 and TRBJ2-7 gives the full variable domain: DGGITQSPKYLFRKEGQNVTLSCEQNLNHDAMYWYRQDPGQGLRLIYYSQIVNDFQKGDIAEGYSVSREKKESFPLTVTSAQKNPTAFYLCASSGQGAGEQYFGPGTRLTVT.

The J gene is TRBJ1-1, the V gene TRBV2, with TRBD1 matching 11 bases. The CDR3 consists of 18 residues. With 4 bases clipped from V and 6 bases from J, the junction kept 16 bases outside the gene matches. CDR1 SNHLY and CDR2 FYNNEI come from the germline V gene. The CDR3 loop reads CASSGGTGGFRANAEAFF. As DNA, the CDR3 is TGTGCCAGCAGTGGAGGGACAGGGGGATTCCGGGCCAACGCTGAAGCTTTCTTT.

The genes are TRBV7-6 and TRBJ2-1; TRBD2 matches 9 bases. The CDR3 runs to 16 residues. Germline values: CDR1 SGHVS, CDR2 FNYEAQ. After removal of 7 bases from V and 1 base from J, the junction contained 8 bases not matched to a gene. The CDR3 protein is CASTLSGGYSYNEQFF. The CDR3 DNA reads TGTGCCAGCACCCTAAGCGGGGGGTATTCCTACAATGAGCAGTTCTTC.

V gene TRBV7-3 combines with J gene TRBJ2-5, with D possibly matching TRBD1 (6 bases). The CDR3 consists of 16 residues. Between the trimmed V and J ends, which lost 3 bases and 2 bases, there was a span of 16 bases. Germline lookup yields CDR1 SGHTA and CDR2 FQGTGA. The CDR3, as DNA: TGTGCCAGCAGCTTCTCCGGGACAAGACAACAAGAGACCCAGTACTTC. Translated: CASSFSGTRQQETQYF.

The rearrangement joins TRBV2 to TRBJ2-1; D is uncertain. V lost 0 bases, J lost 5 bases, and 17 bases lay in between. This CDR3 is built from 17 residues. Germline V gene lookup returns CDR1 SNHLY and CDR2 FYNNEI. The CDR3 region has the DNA TGTGCCAGCAGTGAAGCGGGTCGCCCGGGCCCCCACAATGAGCAGTTCTTC. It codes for CASSEAGRPGPHNEQFF.

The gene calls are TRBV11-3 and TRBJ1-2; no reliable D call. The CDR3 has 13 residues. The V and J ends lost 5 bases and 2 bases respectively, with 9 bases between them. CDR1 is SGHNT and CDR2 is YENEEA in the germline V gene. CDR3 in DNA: TGTGCCAGCAGCACCCAGCGGAACTATGGCTACACCTTC. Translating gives CASSTQRNYGYTF.

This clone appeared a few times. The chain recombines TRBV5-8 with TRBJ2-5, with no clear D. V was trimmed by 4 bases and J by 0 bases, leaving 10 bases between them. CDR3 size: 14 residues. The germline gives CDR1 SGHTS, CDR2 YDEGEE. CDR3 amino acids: CASSRRTNQETQYF. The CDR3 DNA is TGTGCCAGCAGCCGGAGAACCAACCAAGAGACCCAGTACTTC.

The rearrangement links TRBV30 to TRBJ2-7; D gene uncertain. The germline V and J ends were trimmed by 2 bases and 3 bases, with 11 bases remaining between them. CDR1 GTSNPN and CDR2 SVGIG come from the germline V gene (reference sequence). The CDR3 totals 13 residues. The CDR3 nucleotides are TGTGCCTGGAGTCGGTCAGGAAGCTACGAGCAGTACTTC. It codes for CAWSRSGSYEQYF.

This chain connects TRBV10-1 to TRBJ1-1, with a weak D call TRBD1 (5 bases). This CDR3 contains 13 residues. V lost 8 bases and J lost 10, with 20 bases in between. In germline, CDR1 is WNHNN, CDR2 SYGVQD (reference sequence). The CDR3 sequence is CASGKWDPLTAFF. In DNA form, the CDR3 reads TGCGCCAGCGGAAAGTGGGACCCCCTAACAGCTTTCTTT.

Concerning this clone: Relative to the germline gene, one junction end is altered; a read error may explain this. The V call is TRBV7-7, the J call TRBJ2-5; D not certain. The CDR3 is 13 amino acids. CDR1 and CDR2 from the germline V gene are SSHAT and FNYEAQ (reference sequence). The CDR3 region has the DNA TGTGCTAGCAGCTCGGGTCGGTCGGAGACCCAGTACTTC. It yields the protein CASSSGRSETQYF. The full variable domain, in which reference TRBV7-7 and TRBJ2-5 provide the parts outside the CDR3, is GAGVSQSPRYKVTKRGQDVTLRCDPISSHATLYWYQQALGQGPEFLTYFNYEAQPDKSGLPSDRFSAERPEGSISTLTIQRTEQRDSAMYRCASSSGRSETQYFGPGTRLLVL.

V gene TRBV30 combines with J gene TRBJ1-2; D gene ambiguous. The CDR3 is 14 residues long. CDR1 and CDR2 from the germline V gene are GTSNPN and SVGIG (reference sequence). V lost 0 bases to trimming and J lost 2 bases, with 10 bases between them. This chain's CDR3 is CAWSVLVGNYGYTF. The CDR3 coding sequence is TGTGCCTGGAGTGTACTTGTGGGGAACTATGGCTACACCTTC.

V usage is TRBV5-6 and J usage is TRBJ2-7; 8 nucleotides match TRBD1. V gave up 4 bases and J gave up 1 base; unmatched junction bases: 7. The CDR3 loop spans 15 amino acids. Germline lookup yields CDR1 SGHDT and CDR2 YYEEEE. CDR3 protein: CASSKDRVGSYEQYF. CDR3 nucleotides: TGTGCCAGCAGCAAGGACAGGGTGGGATCCTACGAGCAGTACTTC.

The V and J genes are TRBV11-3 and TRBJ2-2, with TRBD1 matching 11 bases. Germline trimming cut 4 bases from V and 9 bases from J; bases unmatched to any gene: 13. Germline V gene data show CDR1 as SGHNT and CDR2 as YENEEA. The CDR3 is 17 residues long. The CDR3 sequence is CASSSGTGGSSYRELFF. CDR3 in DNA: TGTGCCAGCAGCTCCGGGACAGGGGGATCGAGTTACCGGGAGCTGTTTTTT.

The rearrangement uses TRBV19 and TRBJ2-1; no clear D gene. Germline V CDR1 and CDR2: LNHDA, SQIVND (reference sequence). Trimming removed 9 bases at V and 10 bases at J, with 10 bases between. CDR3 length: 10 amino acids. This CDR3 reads CASGSTEQFF. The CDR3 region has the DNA TGTGCCAGCGGATCAACAGAGCAGTTCTTC.

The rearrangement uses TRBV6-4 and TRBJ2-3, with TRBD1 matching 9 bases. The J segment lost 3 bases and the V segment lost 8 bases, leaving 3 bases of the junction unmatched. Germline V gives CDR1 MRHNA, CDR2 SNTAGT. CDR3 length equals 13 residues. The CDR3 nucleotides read TGTGCCAGCGGACAGGGGAGAACAGATACGCAGTATTTT. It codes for CASGQGRTDTQYF.

Here the CDR3 DNA reads TGTGCCAGCAGGGGACTTTACGAGCAGTACTTC. Translation gives CASRGLYEQYF. This chain joins TRBV2 and TRBJ2-7, with a weak D call TRBD2 (6 bases). Germline CDR1 and CDR2: SNHLY and FYNNEI. The CDR3 contains 11 residues. V lost 6 bases, J lost 4 bases, and 7 bases lay in between.

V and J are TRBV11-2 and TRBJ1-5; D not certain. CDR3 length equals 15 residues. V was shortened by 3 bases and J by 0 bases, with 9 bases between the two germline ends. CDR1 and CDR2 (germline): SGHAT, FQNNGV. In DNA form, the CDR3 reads TGTGCCAGCAGCTTGGGCCAAAATAGCAATCAGCCCCAGCATTTT. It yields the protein CASSLGQNSNQPQHF.

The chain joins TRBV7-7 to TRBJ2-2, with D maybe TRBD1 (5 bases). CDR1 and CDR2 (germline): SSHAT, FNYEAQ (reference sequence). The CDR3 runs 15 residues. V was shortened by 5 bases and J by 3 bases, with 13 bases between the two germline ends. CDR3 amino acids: CASSPGRTYTGELFF. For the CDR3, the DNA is TGTGCCAGCAGCCCAGGGCGAACCTACACCGGGGAGCTGTTTTTT.

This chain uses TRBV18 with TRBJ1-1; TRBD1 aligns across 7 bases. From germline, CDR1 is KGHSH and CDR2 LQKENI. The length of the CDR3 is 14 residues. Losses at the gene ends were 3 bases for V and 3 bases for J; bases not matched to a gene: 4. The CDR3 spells CASSPSQGDTEAFF. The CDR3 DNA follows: TGTGCCAGCTCACCTTCCCAGGGGGACACTGAAGCTTTCTTT.

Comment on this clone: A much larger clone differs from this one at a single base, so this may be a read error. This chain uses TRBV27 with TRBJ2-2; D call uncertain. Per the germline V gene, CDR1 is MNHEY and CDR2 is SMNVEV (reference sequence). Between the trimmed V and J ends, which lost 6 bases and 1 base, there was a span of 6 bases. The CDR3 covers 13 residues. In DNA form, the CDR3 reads TGTGCCAGCAGGGGCCTGAACACCGGGGAGCTGTTTTTT. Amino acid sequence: CASRGLNTGELFF.

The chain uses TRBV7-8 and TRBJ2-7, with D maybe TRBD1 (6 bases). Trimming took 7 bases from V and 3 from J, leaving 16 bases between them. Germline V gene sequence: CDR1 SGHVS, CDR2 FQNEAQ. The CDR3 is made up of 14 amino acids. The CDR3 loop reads CASMRTEISYEQYF. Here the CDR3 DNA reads TGTGCCAGCATGAGGACAGAGATAAGCTACGAGCAGTACTTC.

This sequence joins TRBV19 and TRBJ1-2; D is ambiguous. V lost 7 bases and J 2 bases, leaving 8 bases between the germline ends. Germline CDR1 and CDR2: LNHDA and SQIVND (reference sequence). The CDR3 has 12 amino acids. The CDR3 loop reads CASTTSNYGYTF. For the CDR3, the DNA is TGTGCCAGTACTACGTCAAACTATGGCTACACCTTC.

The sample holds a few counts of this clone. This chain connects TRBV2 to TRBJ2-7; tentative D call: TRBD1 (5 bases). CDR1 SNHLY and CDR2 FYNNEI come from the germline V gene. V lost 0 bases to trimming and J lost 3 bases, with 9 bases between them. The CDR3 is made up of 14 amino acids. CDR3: CASSEAGQGYEQYF. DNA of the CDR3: TGTGCCAGCAGTGAAGCGGGGCAGGGCTACGAGCAGTACTTC.

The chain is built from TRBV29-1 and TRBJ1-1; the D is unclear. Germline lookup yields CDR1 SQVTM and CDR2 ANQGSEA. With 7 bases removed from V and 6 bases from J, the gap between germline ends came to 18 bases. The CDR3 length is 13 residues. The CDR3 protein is CSAQEMNPSEAFF. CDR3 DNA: TGCAGCGCTCAGGAAATGAACCCCTCTGAAGCTTTCTTT.

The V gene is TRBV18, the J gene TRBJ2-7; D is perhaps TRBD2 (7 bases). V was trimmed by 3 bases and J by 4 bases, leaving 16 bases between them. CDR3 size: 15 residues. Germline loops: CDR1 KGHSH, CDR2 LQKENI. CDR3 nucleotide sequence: TGTGCCAGCTCACCGACCGGGGGGCTGAGGTACGAGCAGTACTTC. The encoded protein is CASSPTGGLRYEQYF.

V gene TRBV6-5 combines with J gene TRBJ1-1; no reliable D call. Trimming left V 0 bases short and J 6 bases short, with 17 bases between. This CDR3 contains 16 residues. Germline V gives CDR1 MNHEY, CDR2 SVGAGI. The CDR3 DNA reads TGTGCCAGCAGTTACTCGATCCAGCGTCGAACTCCTGAAGCTTTCTTT. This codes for CASSYSIQRRTPEAFF.

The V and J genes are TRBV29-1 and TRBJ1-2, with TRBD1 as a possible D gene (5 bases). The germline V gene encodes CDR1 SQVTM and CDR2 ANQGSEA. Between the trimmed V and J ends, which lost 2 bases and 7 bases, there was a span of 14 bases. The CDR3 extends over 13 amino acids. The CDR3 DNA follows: TGCAGCGTTGAACGACAGTTGTTGGTTGGCTACACCTTC. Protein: CSVERQLLVGYTF.

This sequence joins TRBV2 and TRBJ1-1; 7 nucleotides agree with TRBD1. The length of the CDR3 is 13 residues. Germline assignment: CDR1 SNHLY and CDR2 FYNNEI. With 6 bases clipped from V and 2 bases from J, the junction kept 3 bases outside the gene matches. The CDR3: CASRGQSNTEAFF. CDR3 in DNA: TGTGCCAGCAGGGGACAGTCAAACACTGAAGCTTTCTTT. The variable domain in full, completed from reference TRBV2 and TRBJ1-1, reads EPEVTQTPSHQVTQMGQEVILRCVPISNHLYFYWYRQILGQKVEFLVSFYNNEISEKSEIFDDQFSVERPDGSNFTLKIRSTKLEDSAMYFCASRGQSNTEAFFGQGTRLTVV.